This T cell receptor beta chain stems from a study of blood T cell repertoires in COVID-19. The overall study: The United States, Italy and Spain supplied acute and convalescent COVID-19 samples. From T cells, B-cell-depleted T cells, or PBMCs came the material, which was cDNA or gDNA.

Per the authors' pipeline: Reference gene primer amplification gave estimated nucleated cell counts. Clones were sequenced by immunoSEQ multiplex PCR, and TCRdb holds only the in-frame ones, with some missing. D and trimming were read from the DNA, whereas the V and J calls and clone size are those reported in that table. The sample holds roughly 200,000 clones; around 80% are singletons and the top ten take approximately 2.9%. This CDR3 is built from 17 residues. Germline V gene sequence: CDR1 MNHNY, CDR2 SVGAGI (reference sequence). V lost 6 bases and J lost 0, with 17 bases in between. J is TRBJ1-4 and V is TRBV6-6; TRBD1 might be the D (5 bases). Specimen: peripheral blood. This clonotype originated in a woman older than 75 with active or convalescent COVID-19. Written as DNA, the CDR3 is TGTGCCAGCAGCCGAGAAGGGACTTACGCAACTAATGAAAAACTGTTTTTT. Residues: CASSREGTYATNEKLFF.